This record concerns one T cell receptor beta chain sequence. Its antigen is as yet unknown. The sample comes from a study of graft-versus-host responses after intestinal transplantation. About the study: Transplant types were multivisceral, liver-intestinal, or isolated intestinal. Induction using anti-thymocyte globulin, followed by tacrolimus and steroids for 2 to 4 years, was given to all recipients.

Clones were sequenced by immunoSEQ multiplex PCR, and TCRdb holds only the in-frame ones, with some missing. Found here are fewer than 80,000 clones, around nine tenths of them singletons; the top ten hold 1.7%. Study-level results: Peak circulating GvH clone levels were associated with early post-transplant HvG declines. Recipient marrow contained GvH clones, some of which appeared first in ileum or blood.

The specimen comprised unstimulated CD8+ T cells sorted from spleen or lymph node cells, sampled before transplant. The receptor comes from a human donor who was the organ donor for an intestinal transplant.

CDR3 amino acids: CASSYMRPSYEQYF. As DNA, the CDR3 is TGTGCCAGCAGTTACATGCGGCCGTCCTACGAGCAGTACTTC. The V call is TRBV6-6, the J call TRBJ2-7, with D unclear. The CDR3 totals 14 residues. The germline gives CDR1 MNHNY, CDR2 SVGAGI (reference sequence). Trimming removed 2 bases from V and 1 base from J, with 9 bases in between.